This TCR beta chain came from a study of blood T cell repertoires in COVID-19. Background on the study: The cDNA or gDNA used as material had been derived from T cells, B-cell-depleted T cells, or PBMCs.

Profiled with immunoSEQ multiplex PCR; TCRdb holds only in-frame clones, not every one. The data hold under 65,000 clones, with around 84% observed a single time. Trimming stripped 0 bases from V and 7 bases from J, with 10 bases between. The CDR3 covers 15 residues. CDR1 and CDR2 (germline): MNHEY, SVGAGI. The sequenced sample consisted of peripheral blood. V is TRBV6-5 and J is TRBJ1-6; D might be TRBD1 (5 bases). The receptor's source is a woman aged 60-70 years with acute or convalescent COVID-19. DNA for the CDR3: TGTGCCAGCAGTTACTCGACGGACACAAATTCACCCCTCCACTTT. Its translation: CASSYSTDTNSPLHF.